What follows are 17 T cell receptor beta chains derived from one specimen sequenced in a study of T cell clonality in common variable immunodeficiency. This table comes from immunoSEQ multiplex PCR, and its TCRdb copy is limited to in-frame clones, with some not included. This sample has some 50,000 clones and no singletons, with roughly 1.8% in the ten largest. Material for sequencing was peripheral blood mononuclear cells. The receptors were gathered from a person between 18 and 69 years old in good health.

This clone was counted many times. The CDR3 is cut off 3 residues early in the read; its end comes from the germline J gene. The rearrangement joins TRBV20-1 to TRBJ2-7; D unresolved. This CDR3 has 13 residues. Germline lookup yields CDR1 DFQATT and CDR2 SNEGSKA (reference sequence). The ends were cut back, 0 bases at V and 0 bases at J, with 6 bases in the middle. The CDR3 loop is CSAREQYSYEQYF. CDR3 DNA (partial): TGCAGTGCTAGAGAACAGTACTCCTACGAG.

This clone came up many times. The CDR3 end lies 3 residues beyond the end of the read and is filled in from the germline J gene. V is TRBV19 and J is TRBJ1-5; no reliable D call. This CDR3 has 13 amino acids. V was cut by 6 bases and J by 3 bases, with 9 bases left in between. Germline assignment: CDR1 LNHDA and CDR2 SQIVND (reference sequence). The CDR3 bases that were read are TGTGCCAGTAGAGGGCAGTACAATCAGCCC. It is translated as CASRGQYNQP. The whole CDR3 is CASRGQYNQPQHF.

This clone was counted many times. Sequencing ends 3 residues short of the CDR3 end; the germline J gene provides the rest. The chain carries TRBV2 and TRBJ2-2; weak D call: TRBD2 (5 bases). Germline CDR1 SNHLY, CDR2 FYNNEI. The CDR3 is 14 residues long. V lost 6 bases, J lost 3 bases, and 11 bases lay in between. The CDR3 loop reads CASRRAGHTGELFF. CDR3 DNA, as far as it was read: TGTGCCAGCAGACGGGCGGGTCACACCGGGGAG.

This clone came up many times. The DNA read from the CDR3 is TGTGCCAGTAGAGCTCTAGCGGGAGGCTACAATGAG. It encodes CASRALAGGYNE. The full-length CDR3 reads as CASRALAGGYNEQFF. The rearrangement links TRBV19 to TRBJ2-1; 11 bases fit TRBD2. The read ends 3 residues early relative to the CDR3; the germline J gene fills the gap. The CDR3 is 15 amino acids. V was pared by 6 bases and J by 3 bases, with 4 bases of the junction left unmatched. From germline, CDR1 is LNHDA and CDR2 SQIVND (reference sequence).

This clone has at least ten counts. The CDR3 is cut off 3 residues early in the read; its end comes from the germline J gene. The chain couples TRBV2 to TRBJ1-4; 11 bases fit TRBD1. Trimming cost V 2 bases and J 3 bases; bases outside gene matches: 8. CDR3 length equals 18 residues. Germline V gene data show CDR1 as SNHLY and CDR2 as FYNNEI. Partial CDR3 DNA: TGTGCCAGCAGTGAAAGGGGGACAGGGGGATTCGCTAATGAAAAA. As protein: CASSERGTGGFANEK. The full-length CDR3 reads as CASSERGTGGFANEKLFF.

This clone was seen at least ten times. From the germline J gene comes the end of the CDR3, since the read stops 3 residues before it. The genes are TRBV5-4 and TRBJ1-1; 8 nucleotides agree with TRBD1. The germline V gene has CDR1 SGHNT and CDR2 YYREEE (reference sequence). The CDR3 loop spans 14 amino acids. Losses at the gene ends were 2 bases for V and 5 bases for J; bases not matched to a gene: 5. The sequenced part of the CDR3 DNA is TGTGCCAGCAGCTTCCCCCGACAGGGGACTGAA. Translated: CASSFPRQGTE. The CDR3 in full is CASSFPRQGTEAFF.

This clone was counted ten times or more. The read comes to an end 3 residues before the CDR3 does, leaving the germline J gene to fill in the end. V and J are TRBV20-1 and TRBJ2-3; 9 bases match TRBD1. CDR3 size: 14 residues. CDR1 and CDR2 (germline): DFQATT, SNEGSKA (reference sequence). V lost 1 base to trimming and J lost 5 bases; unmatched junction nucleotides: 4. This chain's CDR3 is CSARGTGARDTQYF. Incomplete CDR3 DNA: TGCAGTGCTAGAGGGACAGGGGCGCGAGATACG.

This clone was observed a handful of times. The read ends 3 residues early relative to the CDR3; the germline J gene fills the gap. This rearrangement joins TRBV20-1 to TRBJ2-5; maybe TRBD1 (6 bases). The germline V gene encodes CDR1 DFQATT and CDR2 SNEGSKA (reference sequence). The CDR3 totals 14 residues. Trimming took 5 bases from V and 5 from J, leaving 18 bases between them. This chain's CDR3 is CSAPYLQGRETQYF. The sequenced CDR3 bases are TGCAGTGCTCCTTACCTACAGGGCAGGGAGACC.

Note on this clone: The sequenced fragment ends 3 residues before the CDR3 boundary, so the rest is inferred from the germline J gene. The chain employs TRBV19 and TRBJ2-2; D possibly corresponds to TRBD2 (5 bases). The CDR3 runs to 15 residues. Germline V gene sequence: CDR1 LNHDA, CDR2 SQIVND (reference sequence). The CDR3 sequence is CASKSHTSGGPPLFF. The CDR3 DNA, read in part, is TGTGCCAGTAAAAGTCACACGTCGGGCGGGCCACCG. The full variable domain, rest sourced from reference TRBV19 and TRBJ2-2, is DGGITQSPKYLFRKEGQNVTLSCEQNLNHDAMYWYRQDPGQGLRLIYYSQIVNDFQKGDIAEGYSVSREKKESFPLTVTSAQKNPTAFYLCASKSHTSGGPPLFFGEGSRLTVL.

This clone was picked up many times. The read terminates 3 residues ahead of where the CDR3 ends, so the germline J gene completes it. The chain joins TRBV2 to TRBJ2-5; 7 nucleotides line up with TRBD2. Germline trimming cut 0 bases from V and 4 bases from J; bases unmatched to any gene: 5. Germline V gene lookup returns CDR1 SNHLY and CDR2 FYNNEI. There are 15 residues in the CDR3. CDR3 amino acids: CASSEAAWGGETQYF. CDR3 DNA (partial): TGTGCCAGCAGTGAAGCAGCGTGGGGGGGAGAGACC.

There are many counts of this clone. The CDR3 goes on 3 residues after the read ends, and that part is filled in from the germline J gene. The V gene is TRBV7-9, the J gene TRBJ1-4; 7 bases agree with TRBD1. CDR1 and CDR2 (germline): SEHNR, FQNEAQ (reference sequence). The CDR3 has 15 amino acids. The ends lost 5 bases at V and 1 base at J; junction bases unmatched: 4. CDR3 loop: CASSINRGTNEKLFF. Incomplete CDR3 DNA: TGTGCCAGCAGCATTAACAGGGGAACTAATGAAAAA.

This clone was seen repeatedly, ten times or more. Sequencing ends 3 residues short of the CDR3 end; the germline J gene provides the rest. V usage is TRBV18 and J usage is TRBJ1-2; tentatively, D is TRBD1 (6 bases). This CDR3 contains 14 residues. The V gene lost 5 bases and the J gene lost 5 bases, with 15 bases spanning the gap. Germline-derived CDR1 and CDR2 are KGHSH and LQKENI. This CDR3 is CASSKSGGEYGYTF. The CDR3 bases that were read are TGTGCCAGCTCAAAAAGTGGGGGCGAGTATGGC.

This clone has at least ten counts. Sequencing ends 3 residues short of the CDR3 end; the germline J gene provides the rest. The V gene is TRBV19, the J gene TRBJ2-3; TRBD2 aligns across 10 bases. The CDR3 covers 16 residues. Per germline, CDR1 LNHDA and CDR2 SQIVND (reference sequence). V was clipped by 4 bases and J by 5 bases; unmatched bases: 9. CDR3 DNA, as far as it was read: TGTGCCAGTAGTAGGCTAGCGGGGGCCCAACGAGATACG. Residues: CASSRLAGAQRDT. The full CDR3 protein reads CASSRLAGAQRDTQYF.

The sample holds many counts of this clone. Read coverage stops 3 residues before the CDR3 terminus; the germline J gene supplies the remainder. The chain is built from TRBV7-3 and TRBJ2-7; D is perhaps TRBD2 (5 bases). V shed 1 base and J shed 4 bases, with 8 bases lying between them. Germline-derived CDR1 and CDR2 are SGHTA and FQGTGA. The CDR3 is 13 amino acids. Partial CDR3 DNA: TGTGCCAGCAGCTTAATTCCGGGGTACGAG. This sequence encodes CASSLIPGYE. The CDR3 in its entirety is CASSLIPGYEQYF. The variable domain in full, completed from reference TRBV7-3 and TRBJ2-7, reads GAGVSQTPSNKVTEKGKYVELRCDPISGHTALYWYRQSLGQGPEFLIYFQGTGAADDSGLPNDRFFAVRPEGSVSTLKIQRTERGDSAVYLCASSLIPGYEQYFGPGTRLTVT.

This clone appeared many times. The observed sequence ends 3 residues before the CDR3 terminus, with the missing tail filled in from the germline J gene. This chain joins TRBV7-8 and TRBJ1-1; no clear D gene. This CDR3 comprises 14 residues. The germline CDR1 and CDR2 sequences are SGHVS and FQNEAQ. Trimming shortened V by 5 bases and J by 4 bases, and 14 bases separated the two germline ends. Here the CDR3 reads CASSPSGTGTEAFF. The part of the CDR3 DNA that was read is TGTGCCAGCAGCCCCTCAGGCACCGGCACTGAA.

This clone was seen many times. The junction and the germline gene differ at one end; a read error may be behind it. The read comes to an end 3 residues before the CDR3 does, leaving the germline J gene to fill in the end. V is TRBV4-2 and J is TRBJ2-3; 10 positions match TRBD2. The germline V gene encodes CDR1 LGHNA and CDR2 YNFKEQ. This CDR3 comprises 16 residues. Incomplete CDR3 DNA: TGCGCCAGCAGCCAAAGGACTAGCGGAAACGCAGATACG. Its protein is CASSQRTSGNADT. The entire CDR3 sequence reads CASSQRTSGNADTQYF.

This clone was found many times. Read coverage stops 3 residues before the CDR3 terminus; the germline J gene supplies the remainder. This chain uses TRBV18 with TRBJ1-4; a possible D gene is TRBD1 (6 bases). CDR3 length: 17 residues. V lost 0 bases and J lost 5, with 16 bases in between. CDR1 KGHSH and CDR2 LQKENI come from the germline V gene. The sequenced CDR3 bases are TGTGCCAGCTCACCACCAGACAGGACGGAACTCAATGAAAAA. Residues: CASSPPDRTELNEK. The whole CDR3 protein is CASSPPDRTELNEKLFF. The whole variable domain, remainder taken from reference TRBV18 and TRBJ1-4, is NAGVMQNPRHLVRRRGQEARLRCSPMKGHSHVYWYRQLPEEGLKFMVYLQKENIIDESGMPKERFSAEFPKEGPSILRIQQVVRGDSAAYFCASSPPDRTELNEKLFFGSGTQLSVL.